One sample yielded the 25 T cell receptor beta chains listed below, sequenced in a study of T cell repertoires in cytomegalovirus infection. Using its own MiXCR run on the reads, TCRdb lists one record per CDR3 protein. The data contain 300,000 to 400,000 distinct CDR3 sequences, 15% to 20% of them singletons. Source material: PBMCs. Receptors were obtained from a human donor in good health (CMV status not recorded). Some clones in this sample may be carry-over from other donors' samples.

V gene TRBV7-2 combines with J gene TRBJ2-1; unclear D gene. This CDR3 has 13 residues. Germline CDR1 reads SGHTA; CDR2 reads FQGNSA. V dropped 5 bases and J dropped 6 bases, with 11 bases sitting between them. CDR3 nucleotides: TGTGCCAGCAGCCAAGGTTGGGCCAATGAGCAGTTCTTC. Amino acids: CASSQGWANEQFF.

This clonotype occurred a few times. V gene TRBV29-1 combines with J gene TRBJ1-2; 7 nucleotides agree with TRBD1. This CDR3 contains 15 residues. Germline V CDR1 and CDR2: SQVTM, ANQGSEA. V dropped 1 base and J dropped 0; count of bases not matched to a gene: 5. CDR3: CSVEVGQAANYGYTF. CDR3 sequence (DNA): TGCAGCGTTGAAGTTGGACAGGCAGCTAACTATGGCTACACCTTC.

This rearrangement joins TRBV7-9 to TRBJ1-6; D not certain. CDR1 SEHNR and CDR2 FQNEAQ come from the germline V gene (reference sequence). Trimming took 9 bases from V and 11 from J, leaving 2 bases between them. The CDR3 consists of 8 residues. CDR3 residues: CARAPLHF. CDR3 DNA: TGTGCCAGAGCACCCCTCCACTTT.

The V and J genes are TRBV11-2 and TRBJ2-3; the D is unclear. V was clipped by 2 bases and J by 0 bases, with 9 bases between them. The CDR3 covers 15 residues. Germline V CDR1 and CDR2: SGHAT, FQNNGV. CDR3 sequence: CASSLLSPSTDTQYF. The CDR3 DNA reads TGTGCCAGCAGCTTACTGAGTCCTAGCACAGATACGCAGTATTTT.

V is TRBV5-1 and J is TRBJ2-3; 10 nucleotides align to TRBD2. The trim removed 4 bases at V and 4 bases at J, leaving 9 bases unmatched. Germline assignment: CDR1 SGHRS and CDR2 YFSETQ. The CDR3 is made up of 16 amino acids. CDR3 coding DNA: TGCGCCAGCAGCCTAAGGACTAGCGGACGACCAGATACGCAGTATTTT. Encoded protein: CASSLRTSGRPDTQYF.

There are a few counts of this clonotype. The rearrangement joins TRBV20-1 to TRBJ1-4, with 9 bases lining up with TRBD1. The CDR3 contains 13 residues. From germline, CDR1 is DFQATT and CDR2 SNEGSKA (reference sequence). V trimming: 3 bases; J trimming: 5 bases; junction bases outside the gene matches: 1. The DNA of the CDR3 is TGCAGTGCTAGGGGACAGGGAAATGAAAAACTGTTTTTT. This codes for CSARGQGNEKLFF.

This clonotype was seen at least ten times. This sequence joins TRBV7-2 and TRBJ2-3, with D unresolved. With 4 bases removed from V and 4 bases from J, the gap between germline ends came to 3 bases. CDR3 length: 11 residues. Germline values: CDR1 SGHTA, CDR2 FQGNSA. CDR3 DNA sequence: TGTGCCAGCAGCTCGGCAGATACGCAGTATTTT. Its protein product is CASSSADTQYF.

This clonotype was detected ten times or more. The chain couples TRBV7-2 to TRBJ2-3; perhaps TRBD2 as D (5 bases). Trimming shortened V by 1 base and J by 4 bases, and 12 bases separated the two germline ends. The germline V gene encodes CDR1 SGHTA and CDR2 FQGNSA. The CDR3 extends over 15 amino acids. The CDR3 spells CASSLVFRGSDTQYF. The DNA of the CDR3 is TGTGCCAGCAGCTTAGTTTTCCGGGGTTCAGATACGCAGTATTTT.

Only a few counts were recorded for this clonotype. This chain connects TRBV6-2 or TRBV6-3 to TRBJ2-2, with 13 positions matching TRBD2. V gave up 7 bases and J gave up 4 bases; unmatched junction bases: 3. Germline V gives CDR1 MNHEY, CDR2 SVGEGT. This CDR3 has 15 residues. The CDR3 region is CASNRLAGGTGELFF. Here the CDR3 DNA reads TGTGCCAGCAATAGACTAGCGGGAGGCACCGGGGAGCTGTTTTTT.

This chain joins TRBV18 and TRBJ1-6; D possibly corresponds to TRBD1 (6 bases). V lost 3 bases, J lost 10 bases, and 13 bases lay in between. The CDR3 contains 14 residues. Germline V gene sequence: CDR1 KGHSH, CDR2 LQKENI. For the CDR3, the DNA is TGTGCCAGCTCACCCACAGGGAATAGGTCACCCCTCCACTTT. This translates into CASSPTGNRSPLHF.

This clonotype was counted a few times. This rearrangement joins TRBV23-1 to TRBJ2-7; 10 bases agree with TRBD1. TRBV23-1 is an ORF for which the function is uncertain. V was pared by 2 bases and J by 4 bases, with 8 bases of the junction left unmatched. The CDR3 spans 16 residues. The CDR3 nucleotides are TGCGCCAGCAGTCAACGGGGGACAGGGGAATGGTACGAGCAGTACTTC. As protein: CASSQRGTGEWYEQYF.

This clonotype was counted many times. This sequence joins TRBV7-6 and TRBJ2-1; 8 nucleotides match TRBD2. The V and J ends lost 1 base and 3 bases, in that order; junction bases with no gene match: 8. This CDR3 has 17 amino acids. Germline CDR1 SGHVS, CDR2 FNYEAQ. The CDR3 loop is CASSLEVAGNHYNEQFF. CDR3 sequence (DNA): TGTGCCAGCAGCTTAGAGGTAGCGGGAAACCACTACAATGAGCAGTTCTTC. The variable domain in full, completed from reference TRBV7-6 and TRBJ2-1, reads GAGVSQSPRYKVTKRGQDVALRCDPISGHVSLYWYRQALGQGPEFLTYFNYEAQQDKSGLPNDRFSAERPEGSISTLTIQRTEQRDSAMYRCASSLEVAGNHYNEQFFGPGTRLTVL.

This clonotype appeared many times. This chain uses TRBV7-2 with TRBJ2-1; D unresolved. Germline assignment: CDR1 SGHTA and CDR2 FQGNSA. The CDR3 has 12 residues. Between the trimmed V and J ends, which lost 7 bases and 7 bases, there was a span of 11 bases. Here the CDR3 reads CASNYPRNEQFF. CDR3 sequence (DNA): TGTGCCAGCAATTACCCCCGGAATGAGCAGTTCTTC.

Here the CDR3 reads CASSSGGGGGNEQFF. The CDR3 DNA is TGTGCCAGCAGCTCAGGTGGGGGGGGCGGCAATGAGCAGTTCTTC. J is TRBJ2-1 and V is TRBV7-6; D is possibly TRBD2 (7 bases). The V end lost 4 bases, the J end lost 6 bases, and 16 bases lay between the germline ends. The length of the CDR3 is 15 residues. The germline V gene encodes CDR1 SGHVS and CDR2 FNYEAQ.

The chain recombines TRBV18 with TRBJ1-5; no definite D call. CDR3 size: 15 residues. Germline CDR1 reads KGHSH; CDR2 reads LQKENI. V lost 3 bases and J 2 bases, leaving 11 bases between the germline ends. CDR3 sequence (DNA): TGTGCCAGCTCACCCGGTGGGCGCCGCAATCAGCCCCAGCATTTT. Protein: CASSPGGRRNQPQHF.

This clonotype was found a few times. The chain recombines TRBV29-1 with TRBJ2-1, with 12 nucleotides matching TRBD2. The V segment lost 6 bases and the J segment 5 bases; nucleotides outside the gene matches: 11. The germline V gene encodes CDR1 SQVTM and CDR2 ANQGSEA. This CDR3 is built from 16 residues. CDR3 residues: CSVRRRTSGIDNEQFF. CDR3 in DNA: TGCAGCGTCAGAAGACGGACTAGCGGGATCGACAATGAGCAGTTCTTC.

This clonotype occurred many times. The genes are TRBV7-9 and TRBJ1-1, with D possibly matching TRBD1 (5 bases). Per germline, CDR1 SEHNR and CDR2 FQNEAQ (reference sequence). Between the trimmed V and J ends, which lost 2 bases and 0 bases, there was a span of 13 bases. CDR3 length equals 16 residues. The DNA of the CDR3 is TGTGCCAGCAGCTTATCCGGGACGGCCATGAACACTGAAGCTTTCTTT. Encoded protein: CASSLSGTAMNTEAFF.

This clonotype was observed many times. J is TRBJ1-2 and V is TRBV7-2; unclear D gene. V gave up 4 bases and J gave up 5 bases, with 20 bases separating them. Germline CDR1 is SGHTA and CDR2 is FQGNSA. The CDR3 is 16 amino acids. This CDR3 reads CASSSQVAGLDYGYTF. CDR3 DNA sequence: TGTGCCAGCAGCTCCCAGGTGGCGGGGTTAGATTATGGCTACACCTTC.

CDR3 bases: TGTGCCAGCAGTTGCGGTAGCGGGAGGGCCGTGGAGACCCAGTACTTC. Translation gives CASSCGSGRAVETQYF. V and J are TRBV2 and TRBJ2-5, with 11 bases matching TRBD2. Germline CDR1 reads SNHLY; CDR2 reads FYNNEI. Unmatched junction bases numbered 10, after V lost 5 bases and J lost 5 bases. This CDR3 region has 16 residues.

This clonotype has more than one count but fewer than ten. The chain has TRBV6-2 or TRBV6-3 and TRBJ2-5; D uncertain. CDR1 and CDR2 (germline): MNHEY, SVGEGT. The V gene lost 6 bases and the J gene lost 5 bases, with 10 bases spanning the gap. The CDR3 is 12 residues long. The CDR3 sequence: CASSSFEETQYF. In DNA form, the CDR3 reads TGTGCCAGCAGCTCTTTTGAGGAGACCCAGTACTTC.

This clonotype appeared a single time. One end of the junction is discordant with germline, which a read error may explain. The chain has TRBV4-1 and TRBJ1-6, with 7 bases that match TRBD1. Germline V gene lookup returns CDR1 MGHRA and CDR2 YSYEKL. The CDR3 spans 14 residues. This CDR3 reads CASSLGQVDSPFHF. CDR3 in DNA: TGCGCCAGCAGCCTAGGACAGGTCGATTCACCCTTCCACTTT.

This clonotype was seen just once. The V gene is TRBV5-5, the J gene TRBJ2-3, with 7 positions matching TRBD2. J lost 0 bases, V lost 1 base, and 2 bases had no gene match. The CDR3 is 15 amino acids. In germline, CDR1 is SGHKS, CDR2 YYEKEE (reference sequence). The CDR3 nucleotides read TGTGCCAGCAGCTTGAGCGGGGATAGCACAGATACGCAGTATTTT. It encodes CASSLSGDSTDTQYF.

The rearrangement joins TRBV7-2 to TRBJ2-6, with D possibly being TRBD1 (6 bases). Trimming shortened V by 5 bases and J by 11 bases, and 10 bases separated the two germline ends. Looked up from germline, CDR1 is SGHTA and CDR2 is FQGNSA. The CDR3 sequence is 12 residues long. In DNA form, the CDR3 reads TGTGCCAGCAGCCAGGGGTACTACGTCCTGACTTTC. This encodes CASSQGYYVLTF.

V is TRBV14 and J is TRBJ1-4; the D is unclear. The CDR3 has 14 amino acids. Deletions cut 3 bases from V and 2 bases from J, with 7 bases between. The germline V gene encodes CDR1 SGHDN and CDR2 FVKESK. In DNA, the CDR3 is TGTGCCAGCAGCCAGTACGGGACTAATGAAAAACTGTTTTTT. This sequence encodes CASSQYGTNEKLFF.

This chain links TRBV28 with TRBJ1-6; D not resolved. The germline gives CDR1 MDHEN, CDR2 SYDVKM. The length of the CDR3 is 12 residues. With 6 bases removed from V and 14 bases from J, the gap between germline ends came to 14 bases. Here the CDR3 DNA reads TGTGCCAGCAGGGACCGACCGGAGGCCCTCCACTTT. This translates into CASRDRPEALHF.